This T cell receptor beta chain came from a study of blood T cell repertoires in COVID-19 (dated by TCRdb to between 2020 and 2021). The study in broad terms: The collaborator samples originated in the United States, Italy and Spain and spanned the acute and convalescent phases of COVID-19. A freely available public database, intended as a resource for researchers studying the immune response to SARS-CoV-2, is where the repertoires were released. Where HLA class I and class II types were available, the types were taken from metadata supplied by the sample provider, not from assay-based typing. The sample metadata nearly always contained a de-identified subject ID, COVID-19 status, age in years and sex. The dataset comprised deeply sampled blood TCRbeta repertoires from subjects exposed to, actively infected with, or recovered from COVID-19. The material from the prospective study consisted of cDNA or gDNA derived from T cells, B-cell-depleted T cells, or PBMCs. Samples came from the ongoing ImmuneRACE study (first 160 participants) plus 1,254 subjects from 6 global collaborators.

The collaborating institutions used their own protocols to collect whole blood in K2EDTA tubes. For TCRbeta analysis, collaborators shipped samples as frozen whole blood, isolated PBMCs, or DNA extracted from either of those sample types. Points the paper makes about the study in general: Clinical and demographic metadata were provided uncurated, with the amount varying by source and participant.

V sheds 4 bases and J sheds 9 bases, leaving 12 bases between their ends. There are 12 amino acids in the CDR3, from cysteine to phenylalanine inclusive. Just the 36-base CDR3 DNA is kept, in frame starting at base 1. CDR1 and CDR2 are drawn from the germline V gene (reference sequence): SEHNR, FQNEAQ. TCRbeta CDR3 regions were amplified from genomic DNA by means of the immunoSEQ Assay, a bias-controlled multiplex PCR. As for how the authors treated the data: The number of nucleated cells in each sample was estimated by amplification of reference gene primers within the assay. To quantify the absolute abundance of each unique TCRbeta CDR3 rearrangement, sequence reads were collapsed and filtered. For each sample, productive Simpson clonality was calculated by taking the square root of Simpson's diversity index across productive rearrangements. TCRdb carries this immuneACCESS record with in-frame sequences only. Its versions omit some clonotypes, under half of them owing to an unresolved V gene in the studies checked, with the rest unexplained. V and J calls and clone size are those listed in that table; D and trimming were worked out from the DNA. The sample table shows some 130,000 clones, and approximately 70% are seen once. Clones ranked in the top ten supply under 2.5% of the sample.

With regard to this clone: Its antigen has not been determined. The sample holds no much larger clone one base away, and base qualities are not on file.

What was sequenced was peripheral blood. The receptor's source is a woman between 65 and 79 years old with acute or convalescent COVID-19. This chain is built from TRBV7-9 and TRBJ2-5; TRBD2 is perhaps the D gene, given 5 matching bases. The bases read TGTGCCAGCAGCTCTACCCCCGGGGCCCAGTACTTC. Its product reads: CASSSTPGAQYF.